The source of this T cell receptor (beta chain) is a study of T cells in Graves' hyperthyroidism and ophthalmopathy. Study outcomes and limitations: Appearing also in blood were most of the thyroid clonotypes expanded above 0.001.

Notes on this clonotype: The antigen is unknown.

This CDR3 is built from 11 residues. Trimming shortened V by 4 bases and J by 3 bases, and 4 bases separated the two germline ends. Per germline, CDR1 DFQATT and CDR2 SNEGSKA (reference sequence). The patients, who ranged from 18 to 65 in age, presented with newly diagnosed hyperthyroidism lasting under 2 months. PBMCs came from 9 to 10 ml fresh peripheral blood. The source material, RNA transcripts, was used to amplify TCR beta CDR3 regions. First-round RT-PCR with HTBI primers amplified the TCR CDR3 region. TCRdb re-called the multiplex PCR reads through MiXCR, storing one row per CDR3 protein. The repertoire holds about 400,000 distinct CDR3 sequences, with around 25% as singletons.

This receptor was obtained from a man over 45 with Graves' hyperthyroidism. Specimen: blood. The V gene is TRBV20-1, the J gene TRBJ2-1; D is unclear. CDR3 bases: TGCAGTGCTACCTTCTACAATGAGCAGTTCTTC. This encodes CSATFYNEQFF.